The 22 T cell receptor beta chains given below trace back to one sample, sequenced in a study of blood T cell repertoires in COVID-19. Measured with immunoSEQ multiplex PCR; TCRdb has only the in-frame clones, and not every one. Of 110,000 to 150,000 clones in the sample, about 80% were seen once. Sample: PBMCs or T cells enriched from blood (not recorded which). The receptors were gathered from a man in his forties or fifties who had recovered from COVID-19.

This chain links TRBV6-5 with TRBJ1-1; TRBD1 is a possible D gene (6 bases). Germline V gene data show CDR1 as MNHEY and CDR2 as SVGAGI. V lost 7 bases and J lost 0, with 12 bases in between. The CDR3 consists of 14 residues. The CDR3 reads CASNHRAMNTEAFF. CDR3 sequence (DNA): TGTGCCAGCAATCACAGGGCCATGAACACTGAAGCTTTCTTT.

This rearrangement joins TRBV7-8 to TRBJ1-6; 7 bases are a match to TRBD1. This CDR3 contains 16 residues. CDR1 is SGHVS and CDR2 is FQNEAQ in the germline V gene. V gave up 2 bases and J gave up 3 bases; unmatched junction bases: 4. CDR3 amino acids: CASSLSGQIYNSPLHF. CDR3 nucleotide sequence: TGTGCCAGCAGCTTATCGGGACAGATCTATAATTCACCCCTCCACTTT. The full variable domain, in which reference TRBV7-8 and TRBJ1-6 provide the parts outside the CDR3, is GAGVSQSPRYKVAKRGQDVALRCDPISGHVSLFWYQQALGQGPEFLTYFQNEAQLDKSGLPSDRFFAERPEGSVSTLKIQRTQQEDSAVYLCASSLSGQIYNSPLHFGNGTRLTVT.

V usage is TRBV18 and J usage is TRBJ2-1; the match to TRBD1 covers 7 bases. From germline, CDR1 is KGHSH and CDR2 LQKENI. V was clipped by 0 bases and J by 7 bases; unmatched bases: 6. CDR3 size: 15 residues. The CDR3: CASSPPGQILNEQFF. The DNA of the CDR3 is TGTGCCAGCTCACCACCGGGACAGATACTTAATGAGCAGTTCTTC. The whole variable domain, filled in from reference TRBV18 and TRBJ2-1, reads NAGVMQNPRHLVRRRGQEARLRCSPMKGHSHVYWYRQLPEEGLKFMVYLQKENIIDESGMPKERFSAEFPKEGPSILRIQQVVRGDSAAYFCASSPPGQILNEQFFGPGTRLTVL.

V is TRBV11-2 and J is TRBJ2-5; 11 bases fit TRBD2. V gave up 1 base and J gave up 2 bases; unmatched junction bases: 6. Germline V gives CDR1 SGHAT, CDR2 FQNNGV. The CDR3 runs 17 residues. The CDR3 is CASSLGVTSGDQETQYF. The CDR3 nucleotides are TGTGCCAGCAGCTTAGGGGTGACTAGCGGGGATCAAGAGACCCAGTACTTC.

The rearrangement uses TRBV5-1 and TRBJ2-3, with 10 bases lining up with TRBD1. After removal of 4 bases from V and 3 bases from J, the junction contained 2 bases not matched to a gene. CDR3 size: 14 residues. Germline V lookup: CDR1 SGHRS, CDR2 YFSETQ. CDR3 coding DNA: TGCGCCAGCAGCCCGGGACAGGGGACAGATACGCAGTATTTT. It is translated as CASSPGQGTDTQYF.

This clone came up once. Written as DNA, the CDR3 is TGTGCCAGCAGTTACTCGGTGAGACAGGGGTCTCACTCCTACGAGCAGTACTTC. Protein sequence: CASSYSVRQGSHSYEQYF. The chain recombines TRBV6-2 or TRBV6-3 with TRBJ2-7; 8 bases map to TRBD1. The V segment lost 0 bases and the J segment 0 bases; nucleotides outside the gene matches: 10. The CDR3 consists of 18 residues. Germline-derived CDR1 and CDR2 are MNHEY and SVGEGT.

The chain uses TRBV19 and TRBJ2-2; TRBD2 might be the D (5 bases). The CDR3 runs 16 residues. V was clipped by 3 bases and J by 2 bases, with 13 bases between them. The germline CDR1 and CDR2 sequences are LNHDA and SQIVND (reference sequence). The CDR3 here is CASSIAGSPNTGELFF. The CDR3 coding sequence is TGTGCCAGTAGTATCGCGGGTAGCCCCAACACCGGGGAGCTGTTTTTT.

The V call is TRBV7-9, the J call TRBJ1-1; no definite D call. Germline V gives CDR1 SEHNR, CDR2 FQNEAQ (reference sequence). The V end lost 2 bases, the J end lost 11 bases, and 12 bases lay between the germline ends. This CDR3 comprises 12 residues. Written as DNA, the CDR3 is TGTGCCAGCAGCTTACCCCCAGGCGGGGCTTTCTTT. It codes for CASSLPPGGAFF.

This clone was found once. The genes are TRBV18 and TRBJ1-4; no firm D call. The V gene lost 5 bases and the J gene lost 1 base, with 8 bases spanning the gap. Germline loops: CDR1 KGHSH, CDR2 LQKENI. The CDR3 runs to 14 residues. The CDR3 bases are TGTGCCAGCTCAGACATAGGAACTAATGAAAAACTGTTTTTT. This translates into CASSDIGTNEKLFF.

This chain connects TRBV5-8 to TRBJ1-4; TRBD1 might be the D (6 bases). In germline, CDR1 is SGHTS, CDR2 YDEGEE. The CDR3 length is 15 residues. V was shortened by 2 bases and J by 7 bases, with 15 bases between the two germline ends. CDR3: CASSFPPGQGEKLFF. As DNA, the CDR3 is TGTGCCAGCAGCTTTCCACCGGGACAAGGTGAAAAACTGTTTTTT.

This chain joins TRBV25-1 and TRBJ1-2, with 10 bases fitting TRBD1. V shed 1 base, J shed 4 bases, and the junction held 6 bases outside the gene matches. The CDR3 covers 16 residues. Germline V CDR1 and CDR2: MGHDK, SYGVNS. This CDR3 reads CASSELGTGAIYGYTF. In DNA form, the CDR3 reads TGTGCCAGCAGTGAATTGGGGACAGGGGCCATCTATGGCTACACCTTC.

The CDR3 sequence is CASSTGPGNTIYF. CDR3 sequence (DNA): TGCGCCAGCAGTACAGGTCCCGGAAACACCATATATTTT. This chain uses TRBV5-1 with TRBJ1-3, with D possibly TRBD1 on 5 matching bases. Germline V gene lookup returns CDR1 SGHRS and CDR2 YFSETQ. V was trimmed by 5 bases and J by 4 bases, leaving 10 bases between them. The CDR3 spans 13 residues.

CDR3 sequence (DNA): TGTGCCAGCAGCTGGAAAAACAGGACAACTAATGAAAAACTGTTTTTT. It specifies CASSWKNRTTNEKLFF. J is TRBJ1-4 and V is TRBV12-1; the D call TRBD1 from the table was never checked on the DNA. TRBV12-1 corresponds to a pseudogene. The length of the CDR3 is 16 residues.

The chain is built from TRBV7-9 and TRBJ2-1, with TRBD1 identical over 9 bases. In germline, CDR1 is SEHNR, CDR2 FQNEAQ (reference sequence). The CDR3 has 17 amino acids. The V segment lost 5 bases and the J segment 5 bases; nucleotides outside the gene matches: 13. Here the CDR3 DNA reads TGTGCCAGCAGCAGAACTCGGAGCAGGGACAGGGACAATGAGCAGTTCTTC. Translated, it gives CASSRTRSRDRDNEQFF.

The chain recombines TRBV6-5 with TRBJ1-6; D possibly corresponds to TRBD1 (5 bases). The CDR3 runs to 12 residues. CDR1 and CDR2 from the germline V gene are MNHEY and SVGAGI. Between the trimmed V and J ends, which lost 6 bases and 10 bases, there was a span of 10 bases. CDR3 DNA sequence: TGTGCCAGCAGGCAAGCAGGGTCACCCCTCCACTTT. It yields the protein CASRQAGSPLHF.

Only one count was recorded for this clone. This rearrangement joins TRBV7-8 to TRBJ1-2; perhaps TRBD1 as D (6 bases). The V gene lost 5 bases and the J gene lost 5 bases, with 15 bases spanning the gap. Germline CDR1 reads SGHVS; CDR2 reads FQNEAQ. The CDR3 sequence is 14 residues long. The CDR3 loop reads CASSLNTGPYGYTF. The DNA for the CDR3 is TGTGCCAGCAGCCTAAATACAGGGCCATATGGCTACACCTTC.

The chain joins TRBV24-1 to TRBJ1-2, with D maybe TRBD1 (5 bases). Germline V gene lookup returns CDR1 KGHDR and CDR2 SFDVKD. CDR3 length: 13 amino acids. Trimming removed 7 bases from V and 5 bases from J, with 13 bases in between. The CDR3 region has the DNA TGTGCCACCAGCTCCGACCAGGGATATGGCTACACCTTC. Its protein is CATSSDQGYGYTF.

The rearrangement uses TRBV6-2 or TRBV6-3 and TRBJ1-1; D may be TRBD1 (5 bases). Germline assignment: CDR1 MNHEY and CDR2 SVGEGT. V lost 0 bases and J lost 4, with 9 bases in between. The CDR3 loop spans 14 amino acids. The CDR3 is CASSYSGGGTEAFF. CDR3 nucleotides: TGTGCCAGCAGTTACTCGGGGGGGGGCACTGAAGCTTTCTTT.

The chain is built from TRBV27 and TRBJ2-5; TRBD1 might be the D (5 bases). CDR3 length equals 14 residues. Germline V gene lookup returns CDR1 MNHEY and CDR2 SMNVEV (reference sequence). V was trimmed by 3 bases and J by 0 bases, leaving 8 bases between them. CDR3 residues: CASSLSRDQETQYF. As DNA, the CDR3 is TGTGCCAGCAGTTTGTCCAGGGACCAAGAGACCCAGTACTTC.

This sequence joins TRBV5-4 and TRBJ2-6, with D possibly TRBD1 on 5 matching bases. V lost 2 bases and J lost 1, with 7 bases in between. The CDR3 has 15 amino acids. Germline-derived CDR1 and CDR2 are SGHNT and YYREEE (reference sequence). CDR3 bases: TGTGCCAGCAGCTTTCAGGGATCTGGGGCCAACGTCCTGACTTTC. Translating it yields CASSFQGSGANVLTF.

The chain combines TRBV5-1 with TRBJ1-1; maybe TRBD1 (5 bases). The CDR3 loop spans 15 amino acids. V shed 3 bases and J shed 3 bases, with 15 bases lying between them. Germline V gene sequence: CDR1 SGHRS, CDR2 YFSETQ. DNA for the CDR3: TGCGCCAGCAGCTACACCGGGTCGGGGGACACTGAAGCTTTCTTT. This translates into CASSYTGSGDTEAFF. The full variable domain, its missing parts supplied by reference TRBV5-1 and TRBJ1-1, is KAGVTQTPRYLIKTRGQQVTLSCSPISGHRSVSWYQQTPGQGLQFLFEYFSETQRNKGNFPGRFSGRQFSNSRSEMNVSTLELGDSALYLCASSYTGSGDTEAFFGQGTRLTVV.

The V call is TRBV18, the J call TRBJ2-1; D perhaps matches TRBD1 (7 bases). This CDR3 comprises 13 residues. Trimming removed 0 bases from V and 13 bases from J, with 13 bases in between. Germline V gives CDR1 KGHSH, CDR2 LQKENI. CDR3 sequence reads: CASSPPEGQIQFF. CDR3 DNA sequence: TGTGCCAGCTCACCACCGGAGGGACAGATACAGTTCTTC. Filled out from reference TRBV18 and TRBJ2-1, the complete variable domain reads NAGVMQNPRHLVRRRGQEARLRCSPMKGHSHVYWYRQLPEEGLKFMVYLQKENIIDESGMPKERFSAEFPKEGPSILRIQQVVRGDSAAYFCASSPPEGQIQFFGPGTRLTVL.